The 30 T cell receptor beta chains below come from one sample, sequenced in a study of T cell responses to AZD1222 COVID-19 vaccine. Profiling relied on immunoSEQ multiplex PCR, and the TCRdb table lists in-frame clones only, not all of them. The sample lists some 81,000 clones; roughly 85% were seen once. This specimen consisted of peripheral blood, obtained 28 days after the second AZD1222 dose. The receptors derive from an adult who received the AZD1222 COVID-19 vaccine.

This chain links TRBV28 with TRBJ2-7; TRBD2 matches 9 bases. The V gene's germline CDR1 is MDHEN and CDR2 SYDVKM. Germline trimming cut 7 bases from V and 5 bases from J; bases unmatched to any gene: 9. The CDR3 consists of 14 residues. CDR3 in DNA: TGTGCCAGCACCGACGCGGGGGGGGACGACGAGCAGTACTTC. This encodes CASTDAGGDDEQYF.

Regarding this clone: An end of the junction does not agree with germline; a read error may underlie this. The rearrangement links TRBV24-1 to TRBJ2-2; 8 nucleotides match TRBD2. This CDR3 is built from 12 residues. CDR1 is KGHDR and CDR2 is SFDVKD in the germline V gene. The CDR3 DNA reads as TGTGCCACAAGTGGTCGGGAGGGCTGGCTGTTTTTT. This codes for CATSGREGWLFF.

V usage is TRBV5-1 and J usage is TRBJ2-3; D not certain. CDR3 length: 15 residues. The germline V gene encodes CDR1 SGHRS and CDR2 YFSETQ. Trimming cost V 0 bases and J 2 bases, with 10 bases left between them. The CDR3 loop is CASSLDSGYTDTQYF. In nucleotides, the CDR3 is TGCGCCAGCAGCTTGGATTCTGGCTACACAGATACGCAGTATTTT.

The chain is built from TRBV27 and TRBJ1-2; D unclear. With 2 bases removed from V and 1 base from J, the gap between germline ends came to 8 bases. The CDR3 totals 14 residues. Looked up from germline, CDR1 is MNHEY and CDR2 is SMNVEV (reference sequence). The CDR3 nucleotides are TGTGCCAGCAGTTTACAAGGGATTAACTATGGCTACACCTTC. This sequence encodes CASSLQGINYGYTF.

The chain joins TRBV7-2 to TRBJ2-5; TRBD1 might be the D (5 bases). V was cut by 6 bases and J by 1 base, with 9 bases left in between. The CDR3 totals 13 residues. Germline CDR1 and CDR2: SGHTA and FQGNSA. CDR3 DNA: TGTGCCAGCAGTCGCAGGGTCCAAGAGACCCAGTACTTC. Translated: CASSRRVQETQYF.

The chain links TRBV4-3 to TRBJ2-3; 8 positions agree with TRBD2. The CDR3 is made up of 17 amino acids. J gave up 4 bases and V 4 bases, and 13 bases lay outside the gene matches. CDR1 and CDR2 (germline): LGHNA, YSLEER. The DNA of the CDR3 is TGCGCCAGCAGCCGGGGGGTGAGCGGGAGCATACCAGATACGCAGTATTTT. Translation: CASSRGVSGSIPDTQYF.

By sample fraction, this clone is hyperexpanded. The rearrangement joins TRBV5-5 to TRBJ2-1; D unresolved. Trimming cost V 6 bases and J 3 bases, with 16 bases left between them. This CDR3 region has 15 residues. The V gene's germline CDR1 is SGHKS and CDR2 YYEKEE (reference sequence). CDR3 region: CASKRKGWVYNEQFF. The CDR3 region has the DNA TGTGCCAGCAAAAGGAAGGGCTGGGTCTACAATGAGCAGTTCTTC. Full variable domain (outside the CDR3, taken from reference TRBV5-5 and TRBJ2-1): DAGVTQSPTHLIKTRGQQVTLRCSPISGHKSVSWYQQVLGQGPQFIFQYYEKEERGRGNFPDRFSARQFPNYSSELNVNALLLGDSALYLCASKRKGWVYNEQFFGPGTRLTVL.

This clone came up a few times. In DNA form, the CDR3 reads TGTGCCTGGAGTGCTGGCTACAATCAGCCCCAGCATTTT. It yields the protein CAWSAGYNQPQHF. This sequence joins TRBV30 and TRBJ1-5; D call uncertain. The CDR3 spans 13 residues. Germline V gene sequence: CDR1 GTSNPN, CDR2 SVGIG (reference sequence). Trimming took off 1 base at V and 3 bases at J, with 7 bases between the two ends.

This chain uses TRBV5-3 with TRBJ1-5; possible D gene TRBD1, 6 bases. TRBV5-3 is classed as an ORF, of uncertain function. The CDR3 extends over 17 amino acids. The V end lost 3 bases, the J end lost 1 base, and 17 bases lay between the germline ends. CDR3 in amino acids: CARSSLLRTASNQPQHF. CDR3 DNA sequence: TGTGCCAGAAGCTCCCTCCTCAGGACAGCGAGCAATCAGCCCCAGCATTTT.

This clone appeared once. The J gene is TRBJ2-2, the V gene TRBV3-1 (or the pseudogene TRBV3-2), with 7 bases fitting TRBD1. Unmatched junction bases numbered 7, after V lost 4 bases and J lost 2 bases. The CDR3 is 16 amino acids. The germline V gene encodes CDR1 LGHDT and CDR2 YNNKEL (reference sequence). CDR3 DNA sequence: TGTGCCAGCAGCCGGGCCGGGACAGTTAACACCGGGGAGCTGTTTTTT. Translation: CASSRAGTVNTGELFF.

The chain recombines TRBV11-2 with TRBJ1-6, with a weak D call TRBD1 (6 bases). With 5 bases removed from V and 9 bases from J, the gap between germline ends came to 17 bases. The CDR3 is 15 residues long. Germline V CDR1 and CDR2: SGHAT, FQNNGV. Here the CDR3 reads CASSHEARGSSPLHF. CDR3 nucleotides: TGTGCCAGCAGCCACGAGGCCAGGGGATCTTCACCCCTCCACTTT.

This clone was detected only once. The CDR3 loop reads CASSPSRGRNTGELFF. CDR3 nucleotide sequence: TGTGCCAGCTCACCATCCCGGGGTAGGAACACCGGGGAGCTGTTTTTT. The chain carries TRBV18 and TRBJ2-2, with D tentatively TRBD2 (5 bases). The CDR3 is 16 amino acids. The germline gives CDR1 KGHSH, CDR2 LQKENI. V shed 2 bases and J shed 1 base, with 11 bases lying between them.

The genes are TRBV11-3 and TRBJ2-1, with TRBD2 matching over 15 bases. CDR3 length equals 20 residues. V was pared by 5 bases and J by 0 bases, with 11 bases of the junction left unmatched. Germline V gives CDR1 SGHNT, CDR2 YENEEA. DNA of the CDR3: TGTGCCAGCAGCCACACCGTCGGGACTAGCGGGGGGAGCTCCTACAATGAGCAGTTCTTC. This translates into CASSHTVGTSGGSSYNEQFF.

Within the sample, this clone is medium-sized. The CDR3 loop reads CASSHPGGYTF. The CDR3 DNA is TGCGCCAGCAGCCATCCCGGGGGCTACACCTTC. This chain uses TRBV4-3 with TRBJ1-2; D is uncertain. In germline, CDR1 is LGHNA, CDR2 YSLEER. The CDR3 totals 11 residues. V lost 3 bases and J lost 8, with 7 bases in between.

This chain links TRBV3-1 (or the pseudogene TRBV3-2) with TRBJ2-3; 7 nucleotides match TRBD1. The CDR3 runs 14 residues. Germline loops: CDR1 LGHDT, CDR2 YNNKEL (reference sequence). Germline trimming cut 3 bases from V and 1 base from J; bases unmatched to any gene: 1. The CDR3 is CASSQGTGTDTQYF. The CDR3 coding sequence is TGTGCCAGCAGCCAGGGGACAGGCACAGATACGCAGTATTTT.

The rearrangement joins TRBV24-1 to TRBJ2-3; the match to TRBD1 covers 8 bases. CDR3 length: 17 residues. J gave up 2 bases and V 1 base, and 7 bases lay outside the gene matches. CDR1 is KGHDR and CDR2 is SFDVKD in the germline V gene. CDR3 sequence reads: CATSDFRPDRATDTQYF. The CDR3 DNA reads as TGTGCCACCAGTGATTTCCGCCCGGACAGGGCCACAGATACGCAGTATTTT.

The CDR3 nucleotides read TGTGCCAGCTCACCCAGAGATCATGCCGGGACAGCATTCCGGTCCCAGTACTTC. This codes for CASSPRDHAGTAFRSQYF. The rearrangement uses TRBV18 and TRBJ2-5; 7 nucleotides match TRBD1. Germline V gene sequence: CDR1 KGHSH, CDR2 LQKENI. Germline trimming cut 3 bases from V and 9 bases from J; bases unmatched to any gene: 22. This CDR3 is 18 amino acids long.

This clone showed up just once. The chain couples TRBV19 to TRBJ1-2; D is undetermined. The germline V gene encodes CDR1 LNHDA and CDR2 SQIVND (reference sequence). V dropped 7 bases and J dropped 0 bases, with 12 bases sitting between them. The CDR3 extends over 14 amino acids. CDR3 sequence reads: CASKPPPSNYGYTF. The CDR3 region has the DNA TGTGCCAGTAAGCCACCACCATCTAACTATGGCTACACCTTC.

The V and J genes are TRBV25-1 and TRBJ2-2, with D perhaps being TRBD1 or TRBD2 (5 bases each). Looked up from germline, CDR1 is MGHDK and CDR2 is SYGVNS. Trimming left V 9 bases short and J 3 bases short, with 14 bases between. The CDR3 consists of 14 residues. The CDR3 spells CASAGQGDTGELFF. CDR3 bases: TGTGCCAGTGCGGGCCAGGGCGACACCGGGGAGCTGTTTTTT.

The chain has TRBV2 and TRBJ1-5, with a possible D match to TRBD1 (5 bases). Germline CDR1 is SNHLY and CDR2 is FYNNEI. Deletions cut 8 bases from V and 1 base from J, with 15 bases between. There are 15 residues in the CDR3. DNA for the CDR3: TGTGCCAGCGGGGGATCCATAGAAAGCAATCAGCCCCAGCATTTT. Translated: CASGGSIESNQPQHF.

The J gene is TRBJ2-7, the V gene TRBV28; 9 positions match TRBD1. Germline trimming cut 6 bases from V and 5 bases from J; bases unmatched to any gene: 11. The germline V gene has CDR1 MDHEN and CDR2 SYDVKM. This CDR3 contains 15 residues. This CDR3 is CASSLIPGQGNEQYF. For the CDR3, the DNA is TGTGCCAGCAGCCTTATACCGGGACAGGGTAACGAGCAGTACTTC.

This clone showed up many times. This chain joins TRBV19 and TRBJ2-7, with a tentative D call TRBD1 (6 bases). The CDR3 is made up of 13 amino acids. Per the germline V gene, CDR1 is LNHDA and CDR2 is SQIVND (reference sequence). Trimming took 5 bases from V and 6 from J, leaving 14 bases between them. CDR3 coding DNA: TGTGCCAGTAGTCCCCTACAGGGCGGCGAGCAGTACTTC. It encodes CASSPLQGGEQYF.

V and J are TRBV3-1 (or the pseudogene TRBV3-2) and TRBJ1-1, with 7 bases lining up with TRBD1. This CDR3 has 15 residues. The V segment lost 4 bases and the J segment 1 base; nucleotides outside the gene matches: 6. CDR1 is LGHDT, CDR2 YNNKEL, per germline (reference sequence). In DNA form, the CDR3 reads TGTGCCAGCAGCCTCAGTCACAGGGGGAACACTGAAGCTTTCTTT. Amino acid sequence: CASSLSHRGNTEAFF.

This chain uses TRBV19 with TRBJ2-2; the match to TRBD2 covers 14 bases. V trimming: 7 bases; J trimming: 5 bases; junction bases outside the gene matches: 3. CDR1 LNHDA and CDR2 SQIVND come from the germline V gene (reference sequence). The CDR3 contains 15 residues. The DNA of the CDR3 is TGTGCCAGTAAGGGACTAGCGGGAGAAACCGGGGAGCTGTTTTTT. Protein sequence: CASKGLAGETGELFF.

The J gene is TRBJ2-2, the V gene TRBV30; D is possibly TRBD1 (5 bases). The CDR3 extends over 13 amino acids. Between the trimmed V and J ends, which lost 2 bases and 2 bases, there was a span of 6 bases. Germline V gene lookup returns CDR1 GTSNPN and CDR2 SVGIG (reference sequence). CDR3 in amino acids: CAWSRGNTGELFF. The CDR3 DNA is TGTGCCTGGAGTAGGGGAAACACCGGGGAGCTGTTTTTT. The whole variable domain, remainder taken from reference TRBV30 and TRBJ2-2, is SQTIHQWPATLVQPVGSPLSLECTVEGTSNPNLYWYRQAAGRGLQLLFYSVGIGQISSEVPQNLSASRPQDRQFILSSKKLLLSDSGFYLCAWSRGNTGELFFGEGSRLTVL.

The chain combines TRBV3-1 (or the pseudogene TRBV3-2) with TRBJ1-2; D remains unclear. V was trimmed by 3 bases and J by 0 bases, leaving 8 bases between them. CDR3 size: 14 residues. CDR1 is LGHDT, CDR2 YNNKEL, per germline (reference sequence). The chain's CDR3 is CASSHPDANYGYTF. In DNA form, the CDR3 reads TGTGCCAGCAGCCACCCGGACGCTAACTATGGCTACACCTTC.

The V gene is TRBV5-1, the J gene TRBJ1-2, with D uncertain. This CDR3 contains 15 residues. CDR1 SGHRS and CDR2 YFSETQ come from the germline V gene. Trimming left V 7 bases short and J 0 bases short, with 16 bases between. The CDR3 reads CASRMAVGSNYGYTF. CDR3 bases: TGCGCCAGCCGCATGGCTGTAGGATCTAACTATGGCTACACCTTC.

The rearrangement links TRBV7-2 to TRBJ2-1, with TRBD2 matching 8 bases. CDR3 length: 15 residues. Germline loops: CDR1 SGHTA, CDR2 FQGNSA. V dropped 4 bases and J dropped 4; count of bases not matched to a gene: 6. The CDR3 here is CASSSPGGPYNEQFF. CDR3 nucleotides: TGTGCCAGCAGCTCACCGGGAGGGCCTTACAATGAGCAGTTCTTC.

This chain connects TRBV29-1 to TRBJ2-5; 7 positions agree with TRBD2. CDR3 length: 13 residues. CDR1 SQVTM and CDR2 ANQGSEA come from the germline V gene. Unmatched junction bases numbered 5, after V lost 6 bases and J lost 1 base. In DNA, the CDR3 is TGCAGCGTAGAGCGGGACCGCCAAGAGACCCAGTACTTC. Encoded protein: CSVERDRQETQYF.

The V and J genes are TRBV28 and TRBJ2-5; D call uncertain. Between the trimmed V and J ends, which lost 3 bases and 2 bases, there was a span of 16 bases. The germline V gene has CDR1 MDHEN and CDR2 SYDVKM. The CDR3 contains 16 residues. The CDR3 spells CASSFSTWILQETQYF. The CDR3 nucleotides are TGTGCCAGCAGTTTCTCCACATGGATTCTACAAGAGACCCAGTACTTC.